These 26 T cell receptor beta chains share one sample of origin, sequenced in a study of T cell clonality in common variable immunodeficiency. The assay was immunoSEQ multiplex PCR, and TCRdb's table has in-frame clones only and misses some. The sample is made up of roughly 52,000 clones, none counted only once. Material: peripheral blood mononuclear cells. The origin of the receptors is a person aged 18-70 years in good health.

This clone was observed at least ten times. From the germline J gene comes the end of the CDR3, since the read stops 3 residues before it. V is TRBV30 and J is TRBJ2-5; D might be TRBD2 (6 bases). Trimming removed 3 bases at V and 2 bases at J, with 10 bases between. CDR1 and CDR2 from the germline V gene are GTSNPN and SVGIG (reference sequence). The CDR3 consists of 13 residues. CDR3 amino acids: CAWRPRGQETQYF. The part of the CDR3 DNA that was read is TGTGCCTGGAGGCCTCGGGGGCAAGAGACC. Based on the CDR3 plus reference TRBV30 and TRBJ2-5, the full variable domain is SQTIHQWPATLVQPVGSPLSLECTVEGTSNPNLYWYRQAAGRGLQLLFYSVGIGQISSEVPQNLSASRPQDRQFILSSKKLLLSDSGFYLCAWRPRGQETQYFGPGTRLLVL.

This clone came up many times. The sequenced fragment ends 3 residues before the CDR3 boundary, so the rest is inferred from the germline J gene. J is TRBJ2-7 and V is TRBV7-3; tentative D call: TRBD2 (6 bases). V was pared by 6 bases and J by 0 bases, with 12 bases between. The CDR3 is 14 residues long. Germline CDR1 reads SGHTA; CDR2 reads FQGTGA. The sequenced CDR3 bases are TGTGCCAGCAGTGTGGAGGGTCGCTCCTACGAG. Its protein is CASSVEGRSYE. The full CDR3 reads CASSVEGRSYEQYF.

This clone has at least ten counts. Read sequence stops 3 residues before the CDR3 end, and the germline J gene provides the missing end. J is TRBJ1-5 and V is TRBV10-3; weak D call: TRBD1 (5 bases). From germline, CDR1 is ENHRY and CDR2 SYGVKD. CDR3 size: 15 residues. V was shortened by 6 bases and J by 2 bases, with 14 bases between the two germline ends. CDR3 region: CAISGGLEGNQPQHF. The sequenced CDR3 bases are TGTGCCATCAGCGGGGGTCTGGAGGGCAATCAGCCC.

This clone has at least ten counts. Partial CDR3 DNA: TGTGCCTGGAGTACCTCAAGGACAGACATGAACACTGAA. Translating gives CAWSTSRTDMNTE. In full, the CDR3 reads CAWSTSRTDMNTEAFF. The chain recombines TRBV30 with TRBJ1-1; possible D gene TRBD1, 6 bases. The DNA ends 3 residues before the CDR3 does, and the rest of the CDR3 is filled in from the germline J gene. The germline V gene encodes CDR1 GTSNPN and CDR2 SVGIG (reference sequence). Trimming took 2 bases from V and 0 from J, leaving 16 bases between them. The CDR3 is 16 amino acids.

This clone was observed at least ten times. The observed sequence ends 3 residues before the CDR3 terminus, with the missing tail filled in from the germline J gene. V gene TRBV29-1 combines with J gene TRBJ2-1, with 15 bases lining up with TRBD2. CDR3 length: 18 residues. From germline, CDR1 is SQVTM and CDR2 ANQGSEA. Losses at the gene ends were 6 bases for V and 4 bases for J; bases not matched to a gene: 13. The CDR3 bases that were read are TGCAGCGTCCTAACCTATTTGGGACTAGCGGGGGGTTACAATGAG. Protein product: CSVLTYLGLAGGYNE. The full CDR3 protein is CSVLTYLGLAGGYNEQFF.

This clone has ten or more counts. With the read ending 3 residues before the CDR3 end, the germline J gene is used to fill in that end. The chain is built from TRBV5-1 and TRBJ2-3; TRBD1 is a possible D gene (6 bases). This CDR3 is 14 amino acids long. CDR1 is SGHRS and CDR2 is YFSETQ in the germline V gene. CDR3 DNA (partial): TGCGCCAGCAGCTTGGGCCGGGGACAAGAGACG. Translating gives CASSLGRGQET. The full CDR3 sequence reads CASSLGRGQETQYF. The variable domain in full, with the rest retrieved from reference TRBV5-1 and TRBJ2-3, is KAGVTQTPRYLIKTRGQQVTLSCSPISGHRSVSWYQQTPGQGLQFLFEYFSETQRNKGNFPGRFSGRQFSNSRSEMNVSTLELGDSALYLCASSLGRGQETQYFGPGTRLTVL.

This clone came up many times. The DNA ends 3 residues before the CDR3 does, and the rest of the CDR3 is filled in from the germline J gene. The rearrangement links TRBV20-1 to TRBJ1-1; TRBD1 might be the D (6 bases). The CDR3 is made up of 14 amino acids. V dropped 4 bases and J dropped 4 bases, with 16 bases sitting between them. Germline-derived CDR1 and CDR2 are DFQATT and SNEGSKA (reference sequence). CDR3 residues: CSATLHRESTEAFF. The covered CDR3 bases are TGCAGTGCTACGTTACACAGGGAAAGCACTGAA.

Points on this clone: The observed sequence ends 3 residues before the CDR3 terminus, with the missing tail filled in from the germline J gene. The chain couples TRBV2 to TRBJ2-1, with a possible D match to TRBD2 (6 bases). The CDR3 contains 13 residues. Germline V gene sequence: CDR1 SNHLY, CDR2 FYNNEI. The V and J ends lost 11 bases and 4 bases respectively, with 15 bases between them. The covered CDR3 bases are TGTGCCGCATTATGGGGGGAGTACAATGAG. This translates into CAALWGEYNE. The whole CDR3 sequence is CAALWGEYNEQFF. Filled out from reference TRBV2 and TRBJ2-1, the complete variable domain reads EPEVTQTPSHQVTQMGQEVILRCVPISNHLYFYWYRQILGQKVEFLVSFYNNEISEKSEIFDDQFSVERPDGSNFTLKIRSTKLEDSAMYFCAALWGEYNEQFFGPGTRLTVL.

This clone was detected many times. The CDR3 end lies 3 residues beyond the end of the read and is filled in from the germline J gene. The chain combines TRBV5-8 with TRBJ1-3, with 8 bases fitting TRBD1. Germline CDR1 reads SGHTS; CDR2 reads YDEGEE. V gave up 2 bases and J gave up 4 bases; unmatched junction bases: 5. This CDR3 comprises 15 residues. CDR3 in amino acids: CASSFGRGPGNTIYF. Incomplete CDR3 DNA: TGTGCCAGCAGCTTCGGCAGGGGGCCGGGAAACACC.

This clone has ten or more counts. The read ends 3 residues before the CDR3 terminus; that terminus is restored from the germline J gene. V and J are TRBV5-5 and TRBJ2-3; D not certain. Germline assignment: CDR1 SGHKS and CDR2 YYEKEE (reference sequence). This CDR3 is 15 amino acids long. Trimming stripped 0 bases from V and 4 bases from J, with 12 bases between. This CDR3 is CASSLDAPRADTQYF. Partial CDR3 DNA: TGTGCCAGCAGCTTGGATGCCCCCCGGGCAGATACG.

This clone has ten or more counts. The CDR3 is cut off 3 residues early in the read; its end comes from the germline J gene. The genes are TRBV7-8 and TRBJ2-5; 7 bases are a match to TRBD2. V trimming: 2 bases; J trimming: 5 bases; junction bases outside the gene matches: 2. Germline V gene lookup returns CDR1 SGHVS and CDR2 FQNEAQ. The CDR3 length is 13 residues. Partial CDR3 DNA: TGTGCCAGCAGCTTATTGCGGGAGGAGACC. It encodes CASSLLREET. The CDR3, in full, reads CASSLLREETQYF.

Many counts were recorded for this clone. The CDR3 is cut off 3 residues early in the read; its end comes from the germline J gene. The rearrangement uses TRBV19 and TRBJ1-2; D possibly corresponds to TRBD1 (6 bases). Germline values: CDR1 LNHDA, CDR2 SQIVND (reference sequence). The germline V and J ends were trimmed by 5 bases and 5 bases, with 12 bases remaining between them. This CDR3 has 13 residues. The CDR3 protein is CASSSGARYGYTF. The CDR3 DNA, read in part, is TGTGCCAGTAGTTCAGGGGCTCGGTATGGC.

There are many counts of this clone. The CDR3 extends 3 residues past the end of the read, so its final part is completed from the germline J gene. V usage is TRBV18 and J usage is TRBJ2-3; 11 positions agree with TRBD2. Germline assignment: CDR1 KGHSH and CDR2 LQKENI. V lost 2 bases and J lost 7; bases outside the gene matches: 8. The CDR3 has 16 residues. The part of the CDR3 DNA that was read is TGTGCCAGCTCACCAGATACTAGCGGGAGTAGAAATACG. Translating gives CASSPDTSGSRNT. The whole CDR3 protein is CASSPDTSGSRNTQYF.

In regard to this clone: The read finishes 3 residues shy of the CDR3 end, and the germline J gene is used to complete it. The chain has TRBV18 and TRBJ2-4; TRBD1 agrees at 9 bases. J gave up 1 base and V 4 bases, and 11 bases lay outside the gene matches. This CDR3 is 18 amino acids long. CDR1 and CDR2 from the germline V gene are KGHSH and LQKENI. The CDR3 is CASSLPGQGFTAKNIQYF. Incomplete CDR3 DNA: TGTGCCAGCTCACTACCGGGACAGGGCTTTACGGCCAAAAACATT.

This clone appeared many times. The CDR3 goes on 3 residues after the read ends, and that part is filled in from the germline J gene. The chain is built from TRBV20-1 and TRBJ2-1; TRBD2 aligns across 7 bases. The CDR3 has 12 amino acids. Germline lookup yields CDR1 DFQATT and CDR2 SNEGSKA (reference sequence). The junction had 6 bases not matched to a gene; V was cut back by 6 bases and J by 7 bases. The sequenced part of the CDR3 DNA is TGCAGTGCCTGGGGGGGTGGAAATGAG. It encodes CSAWGGGNE. The CDR3 reads in full as CSAWGGGNEQFF.

This clone was seen ten or more times. CDR3 region: CAWSPGTGMHGYTF. The sequenced part of the CDR3 DNA is TGTGCCTGGAGTCCCGGGACAGGGATGCATGGC. The chain joins TRBV30 to TRBJ1-2, with 9 positions matching TRBD1. The missing CDR3 end, 3 residues past where the read stops, is filled in from the germline J gene. The CDR3 covers 14 residues. The V gene end was trimmed by 2 bases and the J gene end by 6 bases; junction bases not matched to a gene: 7. Germline lookup yields CDR1 GTSNPN and CDR2 SVGIG (reference sequence).

This clone was found many times. CDR3 loop: CASSPGQRNYEQYF. The CDR3 DNA, read in part, is TGTGCCAGCTCACCGGGGCAGAGGAACTACGAG. This sequence joins TRBV18 and TRBJ2-7; possibly TRBD1 for D (5 bases). With the read ending 3 residues before the CDR3 end, the germline J gene is used to fill in that end. V dropped 3 bases and J dropped 3 bases, with 12 bases sitting between them. The CDR3 covers 14 residues. The germline V gene encodes CDR1 KGHSH and CDR2 LQKENI.

This clone was counted ten times or more. Read data end 3 residues before the CDR3 end; the end is taken from the germline J gene. V gene TRBV19 combines with J gene TRBJ1-3; no reliable D call. Trimming took 6 bases from V and 9 from J, leaving 24 bases between them. CDR3 length: 16 residues. Germline values: CDR1 LNHDA, CDR2 SQIVND (reference sequence). The CDR3 spells CASRKGRLNRPFTIYF. The part of the CDR3 DNA that was read is TGTGCCAGTAGAAAAGGCCGTCTGAATCGCCCTTTCACC. The full variable domain, its missing parts supplied by reference TRBV19 and TRBJ1-3, is DGGITQSPKYLFRKEGQNVTLSCEQNLNHDAMYWYRQDPGQGLRLIYYSQIVNDFQKGDIAEGYSVSREKKESFPLTVTSAQKNPTAFYLCASRKGRLNRPFTIYFGEGSWLTVV.

This clone was found many times. Coverage ceases 3 residues before the CDR3 finishes, and the germline J gene fills in the end. The chain employs TRBV5-1 and TRBJ2-2; TRBD2 aligns across 13 bases. Germline CDR1 and CDR2: SGHRS and YFSETQ. CDR3 length equals 18 residues. Unmatched junction bases numbered 4, after V lost 1 base and J lost 1 base. This CDR3 is CASSLNRLAGGNTGELFF. The part of the CDR3 DNA that was read is TGCGCCAGCAGCTTGAATCGACTAGCGGGAGGGAACACCGGGGAG. The full variable domain, with the rest looked up from reference TRBV5-1 and TRBJ2-2, is KAGVTQTPRYLIKTRGQQVTLSCSPISGHRSVSWYQQTPGQGLQFLFEYFSETQRNKGNFPGRFSGRQFSNSRSEMNVSTLELGDSALYLCASSLNRLAGGNTGELFFGEGSRLTVL.

At least ten counts were recorded for this clone. The read finishes 3 residues shy of the CDR3 end, and the germline J gene is used to complete it. The chain couples TRBV20-1 to TRBJ2-1; 9 bases align to TRBD2. Germline V lookup: CDR1 DFQATT, CDR2 SNEGSKA (reference sequence). The CDR3 totals 14 residues. Trimming cost V 4 bases and J 3 bases; bases outside gene matches: 4. The CDR3 protein is CSAKTSGDYNEQFF. The covered CDR3 bases are TGCAGTGCTAAGACTAGCGGAGACTACAATGAG.

The sample holds many counts of this clone. The read is 3 residues too short to cover the CDR3 end, so that end is filled in from the germline J gene. This sequence joins TRBV19 and TRBJ2-2, with a tentative D call TRBD2 (6 bases). Germline V gene lookup returns CDR1 LNHDA and CDR2 SQIVND (reference sequence). The CDR3 loop spans 15 amino acids. Between the trimmed V and J ends, which lost 4 bases and 2 bases, there was a span of 11 bases. The covered CDR3 bases are TGTGCCAGTAGTACCGGGACTCTCAACACCGGGGAG. Translating it yields CASSTGTLNTGE. The whole CDR3 protein is CASSTGTLNTGELFF.

This clone was picked up many times. The read ends 3 residues early relative to the CDR3; the germline J gene fills the gap. The chain combines TRBV5-6 with TRBJ2-7; D not certain. The CDR3 loop spans 14 amino acids. The germline V gene has CDR1 SGHDT and CDR2 YYEEEE. Trimming cost V 1 base and J 1 base, with 9 bases left between them. This chain's CDR3 is CASSLLVGSYEQYF. CDR3 bases read: TGTGCCAGCAGCTTGTTGGTAGGGTCCTACGAG. The full variable domain, in which reference TRBV5-6 and TRBJ2-7 provide the parts outside the CDR3, is DAGVTQSPTHLIKTRGQQVTLRCSPKSGHDTVSWYQQALGQGPQFIFQYYEEEERQRGNFPDRFSGHQFPNYSSELNVNALLLGDSALYLCASSLLVGSYEQYFGPGTRLTVT.

In this sample, this clone turned up many times. Read data end 3 residues before the CDR3 end; the end is taken from the germline J gene. V usage is TRBV2 and J usage is TRBJ2-6; unclear D gene. V lost 5 bases and J lost 0, with 8 bases in between. There are 15 residues in the CDR3. Germline lookup yields CDR1 SNHLY and CDR2 FYNNEI. Partial CDR3 DNA: TGTGCCAGCAGTCAGATCCTCTCTGGGGCCAACGTC. Amino acids: CASSQILSGANV. The complete CDR3 reads CASSQILSGANVLTF.

This clone has ten or more counts. The read ends 3 residues early relative to the CDR3; the germline J gene fills the gap. The chain combines TRBV5-1 with TRBJ1-2; D may be TRBD1 (6 bases). CDR3 length: 12 amino acids. Germline lookup yields CDR1 SGHRS and CDR2 YFSETQ. Trimming took off 4 bases at V and 6 bases at J, with 10 bases between the two ends. The CDR3 DNA, read in part, is TGCGCCAGCAGCCCCGGGGGGCATGGC. This sequence encodes CASSPGGHG. The full CDR3 protein is CASSPGGHGYTF.

This clone was recorded at least ten times. Read sequence stops 3 residues before the CDR3 end, and the germline J gene provides the missing end. Other DNA sequences in the same sample also yield this CDR3. J is TRBJ2-2 and V is TRBV20-1; D is perhaps TRBD1 (6 bases). V was shortened by 3 bases and J by 4 bases, with 24 bases between the two germline ends. Germline lookup yields CDR1 DFQATT and CDR2 SNEGSKA (reference sequence). The CDR3 has 18 residues. CDR3 DNA, as far as it was read: TGCAGTGCTAGTCGACCCCGCGGAGCAGGGGTCCGCACCGGGGAG. Translating gives CSASRPRGAGVRTGE. The CDR3 reads in full as CSASRPRGAGVRTGELFF.

This clone was seen ten or more times. The read ends 3 residues before the CDR3 terminus; that terminus is restored from the germline J gene. The rearrangement joins TRBV5-1 to TRBJ2-3, with 14 bases lining up with TRBD2. Per the germline V gene, CDR1 is SGHRS and CDR2 is YFSETQ. V was pared by 4 bases and J by 4 bases, with 2 bases of the junction left unmatched. The CDR3 is 15 residues long. The CDR3 is CASSGTSGSPDTQYF. CDR3 DNA, as far as it was read: TGCGCCAGCAGCGGGACTAGCGGGAGCCCAGATACG.